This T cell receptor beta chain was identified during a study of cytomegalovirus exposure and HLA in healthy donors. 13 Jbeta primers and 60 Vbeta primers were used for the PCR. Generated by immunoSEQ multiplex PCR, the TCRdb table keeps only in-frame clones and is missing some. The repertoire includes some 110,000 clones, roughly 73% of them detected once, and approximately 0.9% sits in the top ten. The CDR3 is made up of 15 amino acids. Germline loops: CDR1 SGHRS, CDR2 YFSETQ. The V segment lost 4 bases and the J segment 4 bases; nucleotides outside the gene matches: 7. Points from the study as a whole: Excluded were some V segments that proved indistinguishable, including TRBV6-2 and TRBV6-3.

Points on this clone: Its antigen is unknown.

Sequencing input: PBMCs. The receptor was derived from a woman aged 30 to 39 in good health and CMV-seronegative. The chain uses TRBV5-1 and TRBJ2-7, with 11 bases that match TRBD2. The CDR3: CASSQLAGEVYEQYF. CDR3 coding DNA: TGCGCCAGCAGCCAACTAGCGGGAGAAGTGTACGAGCAGTACTTC. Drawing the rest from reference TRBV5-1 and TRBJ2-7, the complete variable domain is KAGVTQTPRYLIKTRGQQVTLSCSPISGHRSVSWYQQTPGQGLQFLFEYFSETQRNKGNFPGRFSGRQFSNSRSEMNVSTLELGDSALYLCASSQLAGEVYEQYFGPGTRLTVT.